A single sample is the source of the 17 T cell receptor beta chains below, sequenced in a study of shared clonotypes between healthy human individuals. The protocol was immunoSEQ multiplex PCR, while the TCRdb copy is restricted to in-frame clones and leaves out a portion. The table lists about 1.5 million clones, roughly 98% of them singletons, with roughly 0.45% in the top ten. Sequencing used naive CD4+ T cells sorted from blood. The subset was: CD45RA+ positively selected. The receptor source for this set is a man aged 25 to 40 in good health.

V and J are TRBV30 and TRBJ2-7; 7 nucleotides align to TRBD2. CDR1 and CDR2 (germline): GTSNPN, SVGIG (reference sequence). J lost 4 bases, V lost 3 bases, and 12 bases had no gene match. The CDR3 consists of 15 residues. CDR3 amino acids: CAWSGWEGSGYEQYF. CDR3 nucleotide sequence: TGTGCCTGGAGCGGTTGGGAGGGATCAGGGTACGAGCAGTACTTC.

The J gene is TRBJ2-1, the V gene TRBV6-6, with 7 bases identical to TRBD2. With 4 bases clipped from V and 5 bases from J, the junction kept 5 bases outside the gene matches. CDR1 and CDR2 from the germline V gene are MNHNY and SVGAGI (reference sequence). This CDR3 contains 14 residues. DNA for the CDR3: TGTGCCAGCAGTTCACCTCTAGCGGACAATGAGCAGTTCTTC. It specifies CASSSPLADNEQFF.

The rearrangement links TRBV5-1 to TRBJ2-5; TRBD2 matches 15 bases. The CDR3 is 19 residues long. V dropped 4 bases and J dropped 3; count of bases not matched to a gene: 13. The germline CDR1 and CDR2 sequences are SGHRS and YFSETQ. Written as DNA, the CDR3 is TGCGCCAGCAGCCCCGGACTAGCGGGAGGGGGTATTGTCAAAGAGACCCAGTACTTC. Encoded protein: CASSPGLAGGGIVKETQYF.

This chain joins TRBV9 and TRBJ2-1, with TRBD2 identical over 7 bases. Germline V gene sequence: CDR1 SGDLS, CDR2 YYNGEE. The CDR3 runs to 16 residues. V lost 0 bases, J lost 5 bases, and 8 bases stayed unmatched. In DNA, the CDR3 is TGTGCCAGCAGCGTAGCTACGCGGGAGACTGACAATGAGCAGTTCTTC. Translating gives CASSVATRETDNEQFF.

The V gene is TRBV18, the J gene TRBJ2-1; 7 bases align to TRBD1. Germline CDR1 reads KGHSH; CDR2 reads LQKENI. Trimming removed 3 bases from V and 12 bases from J; junction bases left unmatched: 8. There are 13 residues in the CDR3. The CDR3 region is CASSPDRLRGQFF. The CDR3, as DNA: TGTGCCAGCTCACCGGACAGGCTCCGGGGGCAGTTCTTC.

This clone has a single count. This chain uses TRBV10-3 with TRBJ2-7; TRBD2 agrees at 10 bases. The CDR3 sequence is 17 residues long. V shed 0 bases and J 0 bases; nucleotides not matched to a gene: 5. Germline-derived CDR1 and CDR2 are ENHRY and SYGVKD. The CDR3 loop is CAISESLLAGVSYEQYF. In nucleotides, the CDR3 is TGTGCCATCAGTGAGTCCCTGCTAGCGGGAGTCTCCTACGAGCAGTACTTC.

This clone showed up just a few times. Distinct nucleotide sequences in the sample also encode this CDR3. The V call is TRBV28, the J call TRBJ2-2; D call uncertain. Germline CDR1 and CDR2: MDHEN and SYDVKM. The CDR3 runs 12 residues. V lost 3 bases and J lost 3, with 2 bases in between. The chain's CDR3 is CASSLDTGELFF. DNA of the CDR3: TGTGCCAGCAGTTTGGACACCGGGGAGCTGTTTTTT.

This sequence joins TRBV7-2 and TRBJ2-3; 8 bases fit TRBD2. J lost 1 base, V lost 2 bases, and 5 bases had no gene match. The CDR3 runs 16 residues. Germline V gene sequence: CDR1 SGHTA, CDR2 FQGNSA. Here the CDR3 reads CASSLLGLGGTDTQYF. In DNA, the CDR3 is TGTGCCAGCAGCTTATTGGGACTAGGGGGCACAGATACGCAGTATTTT.

This clone came up once. The rearrangement joins TRBV10-3 to TRBJ2-7; 8 nucleotides align to TRBD1. The germline V gene has CDR1 ENHRY and CDR2 SYGVKD. CDR3 length equals 14 residues. V gave up 10 bases and J gave up 2 bases; unmatched junction bases: 10. This CDR3 reads CATYPGTGPYEQYF. The CDR3 bases are TGTGCCACATACCCCGGGACAGGACCCTACGAGCAGTACTTC.

The V gene is TRBV9, the J gene TRBJ1-2; 8 bases line up with TRBD1. CDR3 size: 14 residues. V lost 3 bases and J lost 4; bases outside the gene matches: 5. Germline CDR1 reads SGDLS; CDR2 reads YYNGEE. The CDR3 region has the DNA TGTGCCAGCAGCGGGACAGGGTTGACCTATGGCTACACCTTC. As protein: CASSGTGLTYGYTF.

The CDR3 sequence: CASSQRMRARRETQYF. The CDR3 DNA reads as TGTGCCAGCTCCCAAAGGATGCGGGCTAGAAGGGAGACCCAGTACTTC. This chain connects TRBV14 to TRBJ2-5; D possibly corresponds to TRBD2 (5 bases). The CDR3 loop spans 16 amino acids. Per the germline V gene, CDR1 is SGHDN and CDR2 is FVKESK. V was pared by 8 bases and J by 5 bases, with 24 bases between. Using reference TRBV14 and TRBJ2-5 for the parts outside the CDR3, the full variable domain is EAGVTQFPSHSVIEKGQTVTLRCDPISGHDNLYWYRRVMGKEIKFLLHFVKESKQDESGMPNNRFLAERTGGTYSTLKVQPAELEDSGVYFCASSQRMRARRETQYFGPGTRLLVL.

As for this clone: Other DNA sequences within the sample encode an identical CDR3. V and J are TRBV10-1 and TRBJ2-3; no clear D gene. The CDR3 has 13 amino acids. V dropped 3 bases and J dropped 0 bases, with 4 bases sitting between them. Germline lookup yields CDR1 WNHNN and CDR2 SYGVQD (reference sequence). Written as DNA, the CDR3 is TGCGCCAGCAGTGAAGTTAGCACAGATACGCAGTATTTT. Translated, it gives CASSEVSTDTQYF.

The chain couples TRBV4-3 to TRBJ1-2, with D possibly matching TRBD1 (5 bases). Deletions cut 0 bases from V and 2 bases from J, with 16 bases between. CDR3 size: 17 residues. The germline V gene encodes CDR1 LGHNA and CDR2 YSLEER. This CDR3 reads CASSQDRARALNYGYTF. The CDR3 coding sequence is TGCGCCAGCAGCCAAGACAGGGCTCGGGCCCTGAACTATGGCTACACCTTC.

The rearrangement uses TRBV5-1 and TRBJ2-5; perhaps TRBD2 as D (5 bases). The germline V and J ends were trimmed by 4 bases and 1 base, with 17 bases remaining between them. The CDR3 spans 16 residues. CDR1 and CDR2 from the germline V gene are SGHRS and YFSETQ. In DNA, the CDR3 is TGCGCCAGCAGCCCTTTAAGCGGCAGAGCCCAAGAGACCCAGTACTTC. Protein product: CASSPLSGRAQETQYF.

This clone is a singleton in its sample. The chain joins TRBV19 to TRBJ2-7; D remains unclear. This CDR3 has 15 residues. Germline values: CDR1 LNHDA, CDR2 SQIVND (reference sequence). The V end was cut by 3 bases, the J end by 3 bases, with 15 bases between. CDR3 amino acids: CASSIRSPGLYEQYF. The CDR3 DNA reads as TGTGCCAGTAGTATTCGGTCTCCCGGCCTCTACGAGCAGTACTTC.

In DNA form, the CDR3 reads TGTGCCAGCTCACCACCGTCCCGATTAGCTGAGCAGTTCTTC. It translates to CASSPPSRLAEQFF. This chain uses TRBV18 with TRBJ2-1; D gene ambiguous. V was clipped by 0 bases and J by 9 bases, with 12 bases between them. Germline V gene sequence: CDR1 KGHSH, CDR2 LQKENI. The CDR3 sequence is 14 residues long.

The gene calls are TRBV15 and TRBJ1-1; the D gene is possibly TRBD1 (5 bases). This CDR3 is 14 amino acids long. Germline lookup yields CDR1 LNHNV and CDR2 YYDKDF (reference sequence). Trimming pared 3 bases from V and 0 bases from J, leaving 8 bases between. CDR3 sequence reads: CATSRGGMNTEAFF. The CDR3 DNA sequence: TGTGCCACCAGCAGGGGGGGAATGAACACTGAAGCTTTCTTT.